The 32 T cell receptor beta chains below were found in one sample sequenced in a study of PD-L1 blockade in urothelial cancer. The method was immunoSEQ multiplex PCR; TCRdb's version includes in-frame clones alone and lacks a portion of them. The data contain roughly 50,000 clones, about 90% of them singletons. Sequenced here: PBMCs, sampled around atezolizumab (anti-PD-L1) treatment. The receptors come from a man aged 55 to 69 with urothelial cancer.

This chain joins TRBV21-1 and TRBJ1-6. TRBV21-1 counts as a pseudogene. The CDR3 runs 12 residues. The CDR3 is CASSRGGGPLHF. In DNA, the CDR3 is TGTGCCAGCAGCCGGGGGGGAGGACCCCTCCACTTT.

The J gene is TRBJ1-4, the V gene TRBV7-2, with unresolved D. This CDR3 has 12 amino acids. V was trimmed by 5 bases and J by 3 bases, leaving 4 bases between them. Per germline, CDR1 SGHTA and CDR2 FQGNSA. Here the CDR3 DNA reads TGTGCCAGCAGCCTCTCTAATGAAAAACTGTTTTTT. Translating gives CASSLSNEKLFF.

The chain is built from TRBV19 and TRBJ2-1; 7 bases map to TRBD2. With V trimmed by 4 bases and J by 2 bases, 8 bases remained unmatched. The germline CDR1 and CDR2 sequences are LNHDA and SQIVND (reference sequence). CDR3 length: 16 residues. The CDR3 DNA follows: TGTGCCAGTAGTACATCCAGCGGGGACCCCTACAATGAGCAGTTCTTC. Translation gives CASSTSSGDPYNEQFF.

The chain has TRBV11-3 and TRBJ2-2, with D possibly being TRBD2 (5 bases). Germline assignment: CDR1 SGHNT and CDR2 YENEEA. The CDR3 runs 14 residues. Trimming took 4 bases from V and 0 from J, leaving 6 bases between them. This CDR3 reads CASSWGANTGELFF. The CDR3 bases are TGTGCCAGCAGCTGGGGAGCGAACACCGGGGAGCTGTTTTTT. Full variable domain (rest looked up from reference TRBV11-3 and TRBJ2-2): EAGVVQSPRYKIIEKKQPVAFWCNPISGHNTLYWYLQNLGQGPELLIRYENEEAVDDSQLPKDRFSAERLKGVDSTLKIQPAELGDSAVYLCASSWGANTGELFFGEGSRLTVL.

This chain uses TRBV4-2 with TRBJ1-1, with D maybe TRBD1 (6 bases). Germline CDR1 and CDR2: LGHNA and YNFKEQ. Trimming removed 3 bases from V and 1 base from J, with 12 bases in between. The CDR3 has 15 residues. CDR3 in amino acids: CASSQRGGSNTEAFF. In nucleotides, the CDR3 is TGTGCCAGCAGCCAGAGGGGGGGGTCGAACACTGAAGCTTTCTTT.

The genes are TRBV5-4 and TRBJ1-2; a weak D match, TRBD1 (5 bases). V lost 4 bases and J lost 4, with 17 bases in between. The CDR3 has 15 amino acids. CDR1 and CDR2 (germline): SGHNT, YYREEE (reference sequence). CDR3 DNA sequence: TGTGCCAGCAGCCCTACCGGACAAATAACCTATGGCTACACCTTC. The encoded protein is CASSPTGQITYGYTF. The variable domain in full, completed from reference TRBV5-4 and TRBJ1-2, reads ETGVTQSPTHLIKTRGQQVTLRCSSQSGHNTVSWYQQALGQGPQFIFQYYREEENGRGNFPPRFSGLQFPNYSSELNVNALELDDSALYLCASSPTGQITYGYTFGSGTRLTVV.

This clone has only a few counts. V usage is TRBV15 and J usage is TRBJ2-7, with 7 bases fitting TRBD1. This CDR3 is built from 14 residues. CDR1 and CDR2 from the germline V gene are LNHNV and YYDKDF (reference sequence). V shed 5 bases and J 2 bases; nucleotides not matched to a gene: 6. CDR3 sequence: CATSETGAAYEQYF. CDR3 bases: TGTGCCACCAGCGAAACAGGGGCGGCCTACGAGCAGTACTTC. The whole variable domain, remainder taken from reference TRBV15 and TRBJ2-7, is DAMVIQNPRYQVTQFGKPVTLSCSQTLNHNVMYWYQQKSSQAPKLLFHYYDKDFNNEADTPDNFQSRRPNTSFCFLDIRSPGLGDTAMYLCATSETGAAYEQYFGPGTRLTVT.

The rearrangement joins TRBV14 to TRBJ2-7; 8 bases are a match to TRBD1. Germline V gene sequence: CDR1 SGHDN, CDR2 FVKESK. V gave up 5 bases and J gave up 3 bases; unmatched junction bases: 3. This CDR3 contains 13 residues. DNA of the CDR3: TGTGCCAGCAGCGAGGACAGGGACTACGAGCAGTACTTC. Protein sequence: CASSEDRDYEQYF.

This chain connects TRBV6-1 to TRBJ1-2; D may be TRBD1 (6 bases). Germline-derived CDR1 and CDR2 are MNHNS and SASEGT. V lost 4 bases, J lost 7 bases, and 13 bases lay in between. This CDR3 has 13 amino acids. The CDR3 sequence: CASSAYRESGYTF. In nucleotides, the CDR3 is TGTGCCAGCAGTGCATACAGGGAGTCTGGCTACACCTTC.

The CDR3 DNA reads as TGTGCCAGCAGTTATCTAGGGACTATACAAGAGACCCAGTACTTC. Encoded protein: CASSYLGTIQETQYF. The chain recombines TRBV2 with TRBJ2-5, with TRBD2 identical over 7 bases. The length of the CDR3 is 15 residues. With 5 bases clipped from V and 2 bases from J, the junction kept 8 bases outside the gene matches. Germline CDR1 and CDR2: SNHLY and FYNNEI.

The chain couples TRBV28 to TRBJ2-2; perhaps TRBD2 as D (5 bases). Germline values: CDR1 MDHEN, CDR2 SYDVKM. V dropped 10 bases and J dropped 5 bases, with 14 bases sitting between them. This CDR3 is built from 13 residues. DNA of the CDR3: TGTGCCATTGCACCCAGGAGGACCGGGGAGCTGTTTTTT. This encodes CAIAPRRTGELFF.

CDR3 region: CASSVDVAGGNNEQFF. The CDR3 DNA follows: TGTGCCAGCAGCGTAGACGTAGCGGGGGGTAATAATGAGCAGTTCTTC. V gene TRBV9 combines with J gene TRBJ2-1, with 10 bases aligning to TRBD2. The germline V gene encodes CDR1 SGDLS and CDR2 YYNGEE. The CDR3 consists of 16 residues. The V gene end was trimmed by 0 bases and the J gene end by 7 bases; junction bases not matched to a gene: 7.

The chain recombines TRBV6-5 with TRBJ1-1; D call uncertain. The CDR3 extends over 13 amino acids. Per germline, CDR1 MNHEY and CDR2 SVGAGI. V was trimmed by 0 bases and J by 0 bases, leaving 2 bases between them. This CDR3 is CASSYSVNTEAFF. CDR3 nucleotide sequence: TGTGCCAGCAGTTACTCCGTGAACACTGAAGCTTTCTTT.

The CDR3 nucleotides read TGTGCCAGCAGCCCTTCGGGGGGACCCTCCTACAATGAGCAGTTCTTC. It translates to CASSPSGGPSYNEQFF. The V and J genes are TRBV5-4 and TRBJ2-1; 7 nucleotides match TRBD2. The germline V gene encodes CDR1 SGHNT and CDR2 YYREEE (reference sequence). This CDR3 has 16 residues. V lost 4 bases, J lost 0 bases, and 7 bases stayed unmatched.

The chain is built from TRBV4-3 and TRBJ1-1; tentatively, D is TRBD1 (5 bases). Between the trimmed V and J ends, which lost 0 bases and 5 bases, there was a span of 10 bases. This CDR3 spans 14 amino acids. Germline V gene data show CDR1 as LGHNA and CDR2 as YSLEER. CDR3 sequence (DNA): TGCGCCAGCAGCCAAGATACAGGAACAACTGAAGCTTTCTTT. Its protein is CASSQDTGTTEAFF.

This chain connects TRBV6-7 to TRBJ2-7, with 12 nucleotides matching TRBD2. Being an ORF, TRBV6-7 has a function that is uncertain. Unmatched junction bases numbered 15, after V lost 8 bases and J lost 4 bases. The CDR3 consists of 17 residues. CDR3 coding DNA: TGTGCCAGCCCGGGACTAGCGGGTGTCCAGAATTATTACGAGCAGTACTTC. Amino acid sequence: CASPGLAGVQNYYEQYF.

This rearrangement joins TRBV5-6 to TRBJ2-1, with D possibly matching TRBD1 (6 bases). The CDR3 extends over 14 amino acids. CDR1 and CDR2 (germline): SGHDT, YYEEEE. Trimming took off 0 bases at V and 10 bases at J, with 14 bases between the two ends. CDR3 in amino acids: CASSLETGKSEQFF. The DNA for the CDR3 is TGTGCCAGCAGCTTGGAAACAGGGAAAAGCGAGCAGTTCTTC.

V and J are TRBV7-9 and TRBJ2-7; 14 bases are shared with TRBD2. Germline-derived CDR1 and CDR2 are SEHNR and FQNEAQ (reference sequence). The CDR3 runs 17 residues. Trimming at V came to 5 bases and at J to 5 bases, leaving 11 bases not matched to a gene. CDR3 region: CASSHGTSGGAVDEQYF. The DNA of the CDR3 is TGTGCCAGCAGCCACGGGACTAGCGGGGGTGCAGTCGACGAGCAGTACTTC.

CDR3 region: CASSSSGYSYEQYF. Written as DNA, the CDR3 is TGTGCCAGCAGCTCTAGCGGGTACTCCTACGAGCAGTACTTC. The chain employs TRBV7-2 and TRBJ2-7; TRBD2 aligns across 8 bases. The CDR3 is 14 residues long. The J segment lost 0 bases and the V segment lost 4 bases, leaving 2 bases of the junction unmatched. Germline V gene lookup returns CDR1 SGHTA and CDR2 FQGNSA.

The chain is built from TRBV10-1 and TRBJ2-2, with D possibly TRBD2 on 6 matching bases. Germline CDR1 WNHNN, CDR2 SYGVQD (reference sequence). Trimming removed 6 bases from V and 7 bases from J, with 18 bases in between. The CDR3 contains 15 residues. The CDR3 protein is CASRADRGGRGELFF. CDR3 in DNA: TGCGCCAGCAGGGCGGACCGGGGAGGCCGCGGGGAGCTGTTTTTT.

The genes are TRBV4-1 and TRBJ1-2, with a possible D match to TRBD1 (6 bases). Trimming shortened V by 0 bases and J by 5 bases, and 16 bases separated the two germline ends. CDR1 is MGHRA and CDR2 is YSYEKL in the germline V gene. The CDR3 is made up of 16 amino acids. The DNA of the CDR3 is TGCGCCAGCAGCCAAGATCCGGGGGGCAGGGGATATGGCTACACCTTC. It specifies CASSQDPGGRGYGYTF.

V and J are TRBV15 and TRBJ2-1, with a possible D match to TRBD2 (5 bases). Per germline, CDR1 LNHNV and CDR2 YYDKDF (reference sequence). V shed 1 base and J shed 2 bases, with 6 bases lying between them. CDR3 length equals 14 residues. The CDR3 loop reads CATSRGAAYNEQFF. The CDR3 DNA sequence: TGTGCCACCAGCAGAGGAGCGGCCTACAATGAGCAGTTCTTC.

The rearrangement links TRBV30 to TRBJ1-1; a possible D gene is TRBD1 (5 bases). Trimming took 4 bases from V and 6 from J, leaving 9 bases between them. Germline V gives CDR1 GTSNPN, CDR2 SVGIG (reference sequence). The CDR3 is 11 residues long. The CDR3 reads CAWKGSSEAFF. The CDR3 bases are TGTGCCTGGAAGGGGTCCTCTGAAGCTTTCTTT.

The CDR3 DNA follows: TGTGCCAGCAGTGTGGAAGGGACAGACCCCTACGAGCAGTACTTC. It translates to CASSVEGTDPYEQYF. V is TRBV2 and J is TRBJ2-7; TRBD1 agrees at 7 bases. Germline CDR1 is SNHLY and CDR2 is FYNNEI. The CDR3 has 15 amino acids. V trimming: 4 bases; J trimming: 2 bases; junction bases outside the gene matches: 8.

The chain joins TRBV27 to TRBJ2-7; D is undetermined. The CDR3 is 10 residues long. The germline CDR1 and CDR2 sequences are MNHEY and SMNVEV (reference sequence). V was trimmed by 11 bases and J by 0 bases, leaving 5 bases between them. The CDR3 DNA is TGTGCCTGGAGCTCCTACGAGCAGTACTTC. It is translated as CAWSSYEQYF.

V usage is TRBV30 and J usage is TRBJ2-5, with D possibly TRBD2 on 5 matching bases. The V gene's germline CDR1 is GTSNPN and CDR2 SVGIG (reference sequence). The length of the CDR3 is 15 residues. V was clipped by 1 base and J by 4 bases, with 16 bases between them. Written as DNA, the CDR3 is TGTGCCTGGAGTGACGGACTCCTTCGAGGAGAGACCCAGTACTTC. It is translated as CAWSDGLLRGETQYF.

This sequence joins TRBV6-5 and TRBJ1-2, with D uncertain. V shed 0 bases and J shed 3 bases, with 8 bases lying between them. The CDR3 has 14 amino acids. Germline loops: CDR1 MNHEY, CDR2 SVGAGI. CDR3 DNA: TGTGCCAGCAGTTACTCGAGTCAGGACTATGGCTACACCTTC. Translating it yields CASSYSSQDYGYTF.

This chain joins TRBV7-9 and TRBJ2-7, with a tentative D call TRBD2 (5 bases). Germline CDR1 reads SEHNR; CDR2 reads FQNEAQ (reference sequence). Deletions cut 5 bases from V and 5 bases from J, with 10 bases between. There are 12 residues in the CDR3. CDR3 DNA: TGTGCCAGCAGCCAAACCGGGGACGAGCAGTACTTC. It is translated as CASSQTGDEQYF.

This chain connects TRBV13 to TRBJ1-6, with 7 positions matching TRBD1. The CDR3 loop spans 16 amino acids. J gave up 10 bases and V 5 bases, and 14 bases lay outside the gene matches. The V gene's germline CDR1 is PRHDT and CDR2 FYEKMQ (reference sequence). CDR3 protein: CASSADHRGRGSPLHF. CDR3 coding DNA: TGTGCCAGCAGCGCCGATCACAGGGGACGGGGATCACCCCTCCACTTT.

This chain links TRBV11-3 with TRBJ2-7; tentative D call: TRBD2 (5 bases). The CDR3 is made up of 13 amino acids. Germline assignment: CDR1 SGHNT and CDR2 YENEEA. The germline V and J ends were trimmed by 5 bases and 3 bases, with 11 bases remaining between them. The DNA of the CDR3 is TGTGCCAGCAGCGAGGGTCACCTCTACGAGCAGTACTTC. Translating gives CASSEGHLYEQYF.

The V call is TRBV30, the J call TRBJ2-6, with 10 bases matching TRBD1. V shed 4 bases and J 1 base; nucleotides not matched to a gene: 13. The germline V gene encodes CDR1 GTSNPN and CDR2 SVGIG (reference sequence). This CDR3 is built from 19 residues. The CDR3: CAWTGDVTGGPSGANVLTF. CDR3 coding DNA: TGTGCCTGGACTGGGGATGTGACAGGGGGCCCGTCTGGGGCCAACGTCCTGACTTTC.

This clone was observed a few times. The chain employs TRBV7-9 and TRBJ1-6, with TRBD1 matching over 8 bases. This CDR3 has 14 residues. The V gene end was trimmed by 5 bases and the J gene end by 7 bases; junction bases not matched to a gene: 4. Germline V gene lookup returns CDR1 SEHNR and CDR2 FQNEAQ (reference sequence). The CDR3 reads CASSRGQENSPLHF. CDR3 bases: TGTGCCAGCAGCAGGGGACAGGAAAATTCACCCCTCCACTTT. Drawing the rest from reference TRBV7-9 and TRBJ1-6, the complete variable domain is DTGVSQNPRHKITKRGQNVTFRCDPISEHNRLYWYRQTLGQGPEFLTYFQNEAQLEKSRLLSDRFSAERPKGSFSTLEIQRTEQGDSAMYLCASSRGQENSPLHFGNGTRLTVT.